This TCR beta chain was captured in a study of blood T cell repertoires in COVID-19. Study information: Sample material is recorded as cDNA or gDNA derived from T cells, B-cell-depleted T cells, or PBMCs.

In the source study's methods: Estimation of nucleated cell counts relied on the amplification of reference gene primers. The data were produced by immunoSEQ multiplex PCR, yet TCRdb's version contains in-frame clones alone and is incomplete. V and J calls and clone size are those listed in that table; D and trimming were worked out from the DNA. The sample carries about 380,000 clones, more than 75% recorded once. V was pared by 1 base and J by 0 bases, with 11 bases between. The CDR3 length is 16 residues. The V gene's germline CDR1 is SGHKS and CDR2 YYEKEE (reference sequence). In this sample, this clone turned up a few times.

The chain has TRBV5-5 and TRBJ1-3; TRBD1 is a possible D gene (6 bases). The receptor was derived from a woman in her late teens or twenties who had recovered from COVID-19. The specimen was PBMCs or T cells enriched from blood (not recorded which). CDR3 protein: CASSLPGTPSGNTIYF. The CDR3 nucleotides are TGTGCCAGCAGCTTGCCCGGGACACCCTCTGGAAACACCATATATTTT.